These 8 T cell receptor beta chains share one sample of origin, sequenced in a study of cytomegalovirus exposure and HLA in healthy donors. With 60 Vbeta and 13 Jbeta primers, the PCR was carried out. Clones were sequenced by immunoSEQ multiplex PCR, and TCRdb holds only the in-frame ones, with some missing. The table includes fewer than 250,000 clones, more than 65% detected once. What was sequenced was PBMCs. The receptors come from a woman aged 25-40 years in good health and CMV-seropositive.

V and J are TRBV27 and TRBJ2-3, with a possible D match to TRBD2 (5 bases). CDR1 is MNHEY and CDR2 is SMNVEV in the germline V gene (reference sequence). The V and J ends lost 2 bases and 5 bases respectively, with 26 bases between them. There are 19 residues in the CDR3. The CDR3 here is CASSLDRLAGRRVVDTQYF. DNA of the CDR3: TGTGCCAGCAGTTTAGATAGGCTAGCAGGCAGGCGGGTGGTAGATACGCAGTATTTT.

CDR3 bases: TGTGCCATGGGCGACCCTATCTACAATGAGCAGTTCTTC. It specifies CAMGDPIYNEQFF. This rearrangement joins TRBV10-3 to TRBJ2-1; D ambiguous. The CDR3 has 13 amino acids. The V end lost 9 bases, the J end lost 3 bases, and 12 bases lay between the germline ends. CDR1 and CDR2 (germline): ENHRY, SYGVKD.

The gene calls are TRBV7-2 and TRBJ2-4, with 12 bases fitting TRBD2. This CDR3 comprises 18 residues. V shed 2 bases and J 7 bases; nucleotides not matched to a gene: 12. CDR1 SGHTA and CDR2 FQGNSA come from the germline V gene. CDR3 protein: CASSLTLASGRARNIQYF. CDR3 bases: TGTGCCAGCAGCTTAACCCTGGCTAGCGGGAGGGCCAGGAACATTCAGTACTTC.

This sequence joins TRBV6-1 and TRBJ1-2; 8 nucleotides match TRBD1. V was clipped by 6 bases and J by 0 bases; unmatched bases: 6. The germline gives CDR1 MNHNS, CDR2 SASEGT. This CDR3 is 15 amino acids long. The CDR3 DNA is TGTGCCAGCAGAAGCAGGGGGCGGGCTAACTATGGCTACACCTTC. This translates into CASRSRGRANYGYTF.

The chain uses TRBV2 and TRBJ2-7; D is perhaps TRBD1 (5 bases). Germline lookup yields CDR1 SNHLY and CDR2 FYNNEI. CDR3 length equals 15 residues. V was cut by 7 bases and J by 0 bases, with 16 bases left in between. CDR3 sequence reads: CASTSGKLFSYEQYF. In DNA, the CDR3 is TGTGCCAGCACCTCAGGGAAACTTTTCTCCTACGAGCAGTACTTC.

This CDR3 reads CASVGSLYGYTF. In DNA form, the CDR3 reads TGTGCCAGCGTTGGGAGCCTCTATGGCTACACCTTC. The chain combines TRBV2 with TRBJ1-2; unclear D gene. Germline-derived CDR1 and CDR2 are SNHLY and FYNNEI. The V gene lost 8 bases and the J gene lost 4 bases, with 11 bases spanning the gap. CDR3 length equals 12 residues.

The rearrangement uses TRBV5-1 and TRBJ2-7; the match to TRBD2 covers 15 bases. J was trimmed by 0 bases and V by 3 bases; bases with no gene match: 7. The germline V gene has CDR1 SGHRS and CDR2 YFSETQ. The CDR3 is 18 residues long. CDR3 loop: CASSSGLAGGPSSYEQYF. In nucleotides, the CDR3 is TGCGCCAGCAGCTCGGGACTAGCGGGAGGACCCTCCTCCTACGAGCAGTACTTC. Full variable domain (outside the CDR3, taken from reference TRBV5-1 and TRBJ2-7): KAGVTQTPRYLIKTRGQQVTLSCSPISGHRSVSWYQQTPGQGLQFLFEYFSETQRNKGNFPGRFSGRQFSNSRSEMNVSTLELGDSALYLCASSSGLAGGPSSYEQYFGPGTRLTVT.

V gene TRBV7-2 combines with J gene TRBJ1-2; the D is unclear. The V gene's germline CDR1 is SGHTA and CDR2 FQGNSA. The CDR3 spans 13 residues. V lost 1 base and J 0 bases, leaving 3 bases between the germline ends. CDR3 sequence reads: CASSLGTNYGYTF. CDR3 DNA sequence: TGTGCCAGCAGCTTAGGTACTAACTATGGCTACACCTTC.